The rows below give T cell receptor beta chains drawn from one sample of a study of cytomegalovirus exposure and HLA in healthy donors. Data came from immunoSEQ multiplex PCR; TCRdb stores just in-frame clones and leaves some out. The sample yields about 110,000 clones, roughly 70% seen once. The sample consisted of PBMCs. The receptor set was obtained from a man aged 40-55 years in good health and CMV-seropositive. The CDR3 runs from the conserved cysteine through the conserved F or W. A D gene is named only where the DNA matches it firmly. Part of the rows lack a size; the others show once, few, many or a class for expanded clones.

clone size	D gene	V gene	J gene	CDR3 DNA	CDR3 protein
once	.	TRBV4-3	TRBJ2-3	TGCGCCAGCAGCCAAGATTCAGGAGGGATGTATACAGATACGCAGTATTTT	CASSQDSGGMYTDTQYF
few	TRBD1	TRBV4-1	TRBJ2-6	TGCGCCAGCAGCCACATGGGACAGGATACCAACGTCCTGACTTTC	CASSHMGQDTNVLTF
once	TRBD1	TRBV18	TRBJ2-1	TGTGCCAGCTCAGCCTCCGGGACAGGCTACAATGAGCAGTTCTTC	CASSASGTGYNEQFF
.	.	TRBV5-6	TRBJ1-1	TGTGCCAGCAGCTTGGAAAGAGTCAGGGCCAGTACTGAAGCTTTCTTT	CASSLERVRASTEAFF
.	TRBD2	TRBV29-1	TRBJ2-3	TGCAGCGTTCCTGAACTAGCGGGAGGTACGCAGTATTTT	CSVPELAGGTQYF
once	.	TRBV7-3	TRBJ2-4	TGTGCCAGCAGCTTGTCGAGCCCCCGCTCCTTC	CASSLSSPRSF
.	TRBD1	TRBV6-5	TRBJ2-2	TGTGCCAGCAGTTACCAGGGGGCGAACACCGGGGAGCTGTTTTTT	CASSYQGANTGELFF
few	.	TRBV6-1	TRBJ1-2	TGTGCCAGCAGTGACGCCGGGGGTAACTATGGCTACACCTTC	CASSDAGGNYGYTF
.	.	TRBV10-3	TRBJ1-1	TGTGCCATCGGGGAGGCAATGAACACTGAAGCTTTCTTT	CAIGEAMNTEAFF
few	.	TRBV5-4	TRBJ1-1	TGTGCCAGCAGCCGAAACGGGAACACTGAAGCTTTCTTT	CASSRNGNTEAFF
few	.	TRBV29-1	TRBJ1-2	TGCAGCGTAGGAACAGGGTCGGGTGGCTACACCTTC	CSVGTGSGGYTF
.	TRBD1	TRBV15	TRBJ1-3	TGTGCCACCAGCCGGACAGGGGATCCTGGAAACACCATATATTTT	CATSRTGDPGNTIYF
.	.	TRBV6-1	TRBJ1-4	TGTGCCAGTCACAGGGTACATGAAAAACTGTTTTTT	CASHRVHEKLFF
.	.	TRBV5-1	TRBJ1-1	TGCGCCAGCAGCCCGGGGGGGAACACTGAAGCTTTCTTT	CASSPGGNTEAFF
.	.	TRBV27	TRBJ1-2	TGTGCCAGCAGTTTACGCCCCGGGGACTATGGCTACACCTTC	CASSLRPGDYGYTF
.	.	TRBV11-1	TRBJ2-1	TGTGCCAGCAGCCCCTCTAGGAATAATGAGCAGTTCTTC	CASSPSRNNEQFF
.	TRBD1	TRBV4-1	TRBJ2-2	TGCGCCAGCAGCCAGGGGGGACAGGGGACCACCGGGGAGCTGTTTTTT	CASSQGGQGTTGELFF
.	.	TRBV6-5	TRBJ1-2	TGTGCCAGCTGGGTGGGGGGGGGCGGCTACACCTTC	CASWVGGGGYTF
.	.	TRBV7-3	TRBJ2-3	TGTGCCAGCAGCCATCCCGAGGCCACAGATACGCAGTATTTT	CASSHPEATDTQYF
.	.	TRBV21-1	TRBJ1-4	TGTGCCAGCAGCAAAGGCCACCAGGGAGGGGGGGCGAATGAAAAACTGTTTTTT	CASSKGHQGGGANEKLFF
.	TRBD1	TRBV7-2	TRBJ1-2	TGTGCCAGCAGCTATCGACAGGGCGGCTACACCTTC	CASSYRQGGYTF
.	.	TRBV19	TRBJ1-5	TGTGCCAGCACCGACACCGGGGTCGGGCAGCCCCAGCATTTT	CASTDTGVGQPQHF
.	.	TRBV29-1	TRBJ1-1	TGCAGCGTTGTAACCCCTACGGGGACTGAAGCTTTCTTT	CSVVTPTGTEAFF
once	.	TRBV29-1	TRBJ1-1	TGCAGCGCCCGCTCCCTGTCTTCTGAAGAGGGCATGAACACTGAAGCTTTCTTT	CSARSLSSEEGMNTEAFF
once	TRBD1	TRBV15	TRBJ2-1	TGTGCCACCAGCAGAGAACGCGGAAAGGACAGGCTCCCCTACAATGAGCAGTTCTTC	CATSRERGKDRLPYNEQFF
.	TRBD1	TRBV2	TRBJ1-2	TGTGCCAGCAGCCGCAGGGGGTCGGGCTACACCTTC	CASSRRGSGYTF
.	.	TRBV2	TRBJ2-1	TGTGCCAGCAGGGGGGCCCGGGGCTCCTACAATGAGCAGTTCTTC	CASRGARGSYNEQFF
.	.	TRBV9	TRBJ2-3	TGTGCCAGCAGCGCAATTAGCACAGATACGCAGTATTTT	CASSAISTDTQYF
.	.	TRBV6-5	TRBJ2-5	TGTGCCAGCAGTTACTCGTACGGAGGGGAGACCCAGTACTTC	CASSYSYGGETQYF
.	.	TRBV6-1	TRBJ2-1	TGTGCCAACTCACTAGGATCCTACAATGAGCAGTTCTTC	CANSLGSYNEQFF
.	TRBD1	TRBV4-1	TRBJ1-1	TGCGCCAGCAGCCAAGATAGGGGTGGACAGGGCGATACTGAAGCTTTCTTT	CASSQDRGGQGDTEAFF
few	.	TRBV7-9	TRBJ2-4	TGTGCCAGCAGCCCTGCGGAATTGGGAAACATTCAGTACTTC	CASSPAELGNIQYF
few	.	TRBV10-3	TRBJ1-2	TGTGCCATCAGTGAGGTTGAGAACTATGGCTACACCTTC	CAISEVENYGYTF
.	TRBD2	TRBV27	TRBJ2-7	TGTGCCAGCAGTCTAGCGGGAGTAACCTACGAGCAGTACTTC	CASSLAGVTYEQYF
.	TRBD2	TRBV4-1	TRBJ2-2	TGCGCCAGCAGCCAAGGACTAGCGGGGATGATTAATACCGGGGAGCTGTTTTTT	CASSQGLAGMINTGELFF
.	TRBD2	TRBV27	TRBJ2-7	TGTGCCAGCAGTTTAGGGGGGGACGAGCAGTACTTC	CASSLGGDEQYF
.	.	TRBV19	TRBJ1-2	TGTGCCAGTAATGTGGGGCCCAACTATGGCTACACCTTC	CASNVGPNYGYTF